These 24 T cell receptor beta chains were sequenced from one sample in a study of cytomegalovirus exposure and HLA in healthy donors. The PCR employed 60 Vbeta primers together with 13 Jbeta primers. The protocol was immunoSEQ multiplex PCR, while the TCRdb copy is restricted to in-frame clones and leaves out a portion. The sample includes around 130,000 clones, around 83% of them seen just once. The sequencing sample was made of PBMCs. All receptors come from a middle-aged man in good health and CMV-seronegative.

There are a few counts of this clone. The chain uses TRBV5-6 and TRBJ1-4; TRBD1 aligns across 9 bases. In germline, CDR1 is SGHDT, CDR2 YYEEEE. V trimming: 3 bases; J trimming: 9 bases; junction bases outside the gene matches: 6. CDR3 length: 14 residues. The CDR3 loop reads CASSSLQGAKKLFF. CDR3 DNA: TGTGCCAGCAGCTCATTACAGGGGGCCAAAAAACTGTTTTTT.

This clone was seen more than once but under ten times. CDR3 in amino acids: CASSLGGILNTEAFF. Here the CDR3 DNA reads TGTGCCAGCAGCTTGGGAGGGATCCTGAACACTGAAGCTTTCTTT. V is TRBV5-6 and J is TRBJ1-1; no definite D call. From germline, CDR1 is SGHDT and CDR2 YYEEEE. The CDR3 consists of 15 residues. V was shortened by 0 bases and J by 0 bases, with 9 bases between the two germline ends.

The chain employs TRBV30 and TRBJ2-1, with a possible D match to TRBD2 (7 bases). This CDR3 has 15 amino acids. Trimming pared 4 bases from V and 4 bases from J, leaving 17 bases between. Germline assignment: CDR1 GTSNPN and CDR2 SVGIG (reference sequence). CDR3 in amino acids: CAWTRGRGLYNEQFF. Here the CDR3 DNA reads TGTGCCTGGACTCGGGGGAGGGGGTTGTACAATGAGCAGTTCTTC.

V usage is TRBV5-1 and J usage is TRBJ1-1; no clear D gene. Trimming left V 0 bases short and J 3 bases short, with 9 bases between. This CDR3 contains 14 residues. Germline-derived CDR1 and CDR2 are SGHRS and YFSETQ. In DNA form, the CDR3 reads TGCGCCAGCAGCTTGGTGGTCGGGGACACTGAAGCTTTCTTT. Its translation: CASSLVVGDTEAFF.

The chain carries TRBV6-5 and TRBJ1-5; TRBD1 is a possible D gene (5 bases). The CDR3 has 15 amino acids. V was trimmed by 7 bases and J by 7 bases, leaving 20 bases between them. CDR1 is MNHEY, CDR2 SVGAGI, per germline. CDR3 protein: CASTPLGGGHQPQHF. In nucleotides, the CDR3 is TGTGCCAGCACCCCCCTCGGGGGGGGTCACCAGCCCCAGCATTTT.

The chain links TRBV2 to TRBJ2-7; 11 bases align to TRBD2. This CDR3 has 15 amino acids. Germline loops: CDR1 SNHLY, CDR2 FYNNEI. The ends lost 8 bases at V and 1 base at J; junction bases unmatched: 7. CDR3 loop: CASRPGTSGSYEQYF. As DNA, the CDR3 is TGTGCCAGCCGACCCGGGACTAGCGGTTCCTACGAGCAGTACTTC.

The chain links TRBV6-1 to TRBJ2-7; no definite D call. Germline V gene lookup returns CDR1 MNHNS and CDR2 SASEGT. The CDR3 totals 12 residues. Deletions cut 0 bases from V and 3 bases from J, with 3 bases between. DNA for the CDR3: TGTGCCAGCAGTGAAGCCGGCTACGAGCAGTACTTC. It encodes CASSEAGYEQYF.

The chain has TRBV16 and TRBJ2-7; weak D call: TRBD1 (6 bases). V was pared by 1 base and J by 3 bases, with 7 bases between. The CDR3 sequence is 13 residues long. Germline CDR1 KGHSY, CDR2 FQNENV. Here the CDR3 DNA reads TGTGCCAGCAGCCAATGGACAGACTACGAGCAGTACTTC. Encoded protein: CASSQWTDYEQYF.

The rearrangement uses TRBV4-1 and TRBJ1-5; a weak D match, TRBD1 (6 bases). Germline CDR1 MGHRA, CDR2 YSYEKL. The CDR3 has 16 residues. Trimming removed 1 base at V and 4 bases at J, with 14 bases between. The CDR3 DNA sequence: TGCGCCAGCAGCCAAGCGGGGAGCAGGGGTAATCAGCCCCAGCATTTT. Its translation is CASSQAGSRGNQPQHF.

The chain links TRBV19 to TRBJ2-1; D may be TRBD2 (6 bases). V was pared by 4 bases and J by 7 bases, with 17 bases between. CDR3 size: 15 residues. Germline values: CDR1 LNHDA, CDR2 SQIVND (reference sequence). CDR3 nucleotide sequence: TGTGCCAGTAGTACAGGGTGGGGGGTTCTAAATGAGCAGTTCTTC. Translated, it gives CASSTGWGVLNEQFF.

The CDR3 DNA reads as TGTGCCACCCGAAAGAGAGGGGATACGCAGTATTTT. The encoded protein is CATRKRGDTQYF. The chain carries TRBV2 and TRBJ2-3; the D gene is possibly TRBD2 (5 bases). The CDR3 totals 12 residues. Trimming removed 10 bases at V and 6 bases at J, with 14 bases between. Germline V gives CDR1 SNHLY, CDR2 FYNNEI.

The CDR3 nucleotides read TGTGCCAGCAGCAAAGTGACAGCCTCGAAATCTCGTCGCGAGCAGTACTTC. Its translation: CASSKVTASKSRREQYF. V usage is TRBV21-1 and J usage is TRBJ2-7; the table's D call, TRBD1, was not checked against the DNA. TRBV21-1 represents a pseudogene. There are 17 residues in the CDR3.

The chain has TRBV4-3 and TRBJ2-7; no clear D gene. Trimming took 1 base from V and 3 from J, leaving 10 bases between them. CDR3 length: 14 residues. CDR1 is LGHNA and CDR2 is YSLEER in the germline V gene. The CDR3 protein is CASSQANSHYEQYF. For the CDR3, the DNA is TGCGCCAGCAGCCAAGCGAACAGCCACTACGAGCAGTACTTC.

The chain has TRBV5-1 and TRBJ2-5; 9 bases match TRBD1. In germline, CDR1 is SGHRS, CDR2 YFSETQ. The CDR3 is made up of 14 amino acids. The junction had 6 bases not matched to a gene; V was cut back by 4 bases and J by 5 bases. The chain's CDR3 is CASSPGQGLETQYF. The CDR3 coding sequence is TGCGCCAGCAGCCCGGGACAGGGTTTGGAGACCCAGTACTTC.

This chain uses TRBV4-2 with TRBJ1-2, with TRBD1 matching 7 bases. This CDR3 is 16 amino acids long. V shed 4 bases and J 8 bases; nucleotides not matched to a gene: 16. Germline V gene data show CDR1 as LGHNA and CDR2 as YNFKEQ. The CDR3 loop reads CASSPRSGTASEGYTF. As DNA, the CDR3 is TGTGCCAGCAGCCCCCGTTCCGGGACAGCCTCGGAAGGCTACACCTTC.

This clone was detected only a few times. The chain couples TRBV7-9 to TRBJ1-2; D call uncertain. Germline V gives CDR1 SEHNR, CDR2 FQNEAQ (reference sequence). The CDR3 is 13 amino acids. V lost 8 bases to trimming and J lost 0 bases, with 10 bases between them. The CDR3 sequence: CASGPTPNYGYTF. The CDR3 DNA reads as TGTGCCAGCGGGCCTACGCCTAACTATGGCTACACCTTC.

The rearrangement joins TRBV20-1 to TRBJ1-1; unclear D gene. This CDR3 has 10 residues. CDR1 is DFQATT, CDR2 SNEGSKA, per germline (reference sequence). Trimming left V 7 bases short and J 5 bases short, with 8 bases between. CDR3 amino acids: CSVAGTEAFF. Written as DNA, the CDR3 is TGCAGTGTGGCGGGGACTGAAGCTTTCTTT.

This chain uses TRBV2 with TRBJ2-6; 10 bases line up with TRBD1. Germline CDR1 SNHLY, CDR2 FYNNEI. J was trimmed by 4 bases and V by 9 bases; bases with no gene match: 6. The CDR3 loop spans 15 amino acids. The CDR3: CARGQGTGGANVLTF. The DNA for the CDR3 is TGTGCCAGGGGACAGGGGACGGGGGGGGCCAACGTCCTGACTTTC.

This rearrangement joins TRBV5-1 to TRBJ2-1; 13 bases line up with TRBD2. The CDR3 runs to 15 residues. Germline CDR1 is SGHRS and CDR2 is YFSETQ. J gave up 9 bases and V 1 base, and 4 bases lay outside the gene matches. Here the CDR3 reads CASSLTSGGAVEQFF. CDR3 DNA: TGCGCCAGCAGCTTGACTAGCGGGGGGGCGGTTGAGCAGTTCTTC.

This sequence joins TRBV9 and TRBJ2-6; no firm D call. Trimming took off 1 base at V and 0 bases at J, with 5 bases between the two ends. There are 15 residues in the CDR3. The germline CDR1 and CDR2 sequences are SGDLS and YYNGEE. This CDR3 is CASSVWSSGANVLTF. The CDR3 DNA is TGTGCCAGCAGCGTATGGAGCTCTGGGGCCAACGTCCTGACTTTC.

For the CDR3, the DNA is TGTGCCAGCAGATCTACAGGAAGCTCTGGAAACACCATATATTTT. Encoded protein: CASRSTGSSGNTIYF. This sequence joins TRBV27 and TRBJ1-3, with a possible D match to TRBD1 (5 bases). The CDR3 totals 15 residues. Germline CDR1 reads MNHEY; CDR2 reads SMNVEV (reference sequence). The germline V and J ends were trimmed by 6 bases and 0 bases, with 12 bases remaining between them.

The V gene is TRBV5-4, the J gene TRBJ2-5, with 14 bases lining up with TRBD2. Germline V CDR1 and CDR2: SGHNT, YYREEE (reference sequence). The CDR3 extends over 15 amino acids. Trimming cost V 5 bases and J 5 bases; bases outside gene matches: 5. The CDR3 is CASRTSGGALETQYF. CDR3 coding DNA: TGTGCCAGCAGGACTAGCGGGGGGGCCCTCGAGACCCAGTACTTC.

The chain employs TRBV15 and TRBJ1-3; D is unclear. The V and J ends lost 0 bases and 1 base respectively, with 7 bases between them. CDR3 length: 15 amino acids. Germline values: CDR1 LNHNV, CDR2 YYDKDF (reference sequence). The CDR3 region is CATSRDRHSGNTIYF. In nucleotides, the CDR3 is TGTGCCACCAGCAGAGACAGGCATTCTGGAAACACCATATATTTT.

Points on this clone: The junction does not match germline at one end; this may be a read error. The chain is built from TRBV9 and TRBJ2-2, with D maybe TRBD1 (7 bases). Germline-derived CDR1 and CDR2 are SGDLS and YYNGEE. The length of the CDR3 is 16 residues. CDR3: CASSQGGQKNTGGLFF. The CDR3, as DNA: TGTGCCAGCAGCCAGGGGGGACAGAAGAACACCGGGGGGCTGTTTTTT. Looking up the rest from reference TRBV9 and TRBJ2-2 gives the full variable domain: DSGVTQTPKHLITATGQRVTLRCSPRSGDLSVYWYQQSLDQGLQFLIQYYNGEERAKGNILERFSAQQFPDLHSELNLSSLELGDSALYFCASSQGGQKNTGGLFFGEGSRLTVL.